This TCR beta chain stems from a study of cytomegalovirus exposure and HLA in healthy donors. Whole-study results and caveats: Across all donors, roughly uniform sequencing depth was an assumption of the presence/absence analyses.

Researchers ran the PCR with 60 Vbeta and 13 Jbeta primers. Clones were sequenced by immunoSEQ multiplex PCR, and TCRdb holds only the in-frame ones, with some missing. This table holds around 150,000 clones, 82% found once. About this clone: Its antigen is not known.

The TCR sequence derives from a girl aged 5 to 17 in good health and CMV-seropositive. The sample comprised PBMCs.

In DNA form, the CDR3 reads TGTGCCAGCAGTGAATCCGGACTAGTTTATACCAATGAGCAGTTCTTC. Its protein product is CASSESGLVYTNEQFF. The chain couples TRBV6-1 to TRBJ2-1; 7 positions match TRBD2. With 2 bases clipped from V and 6 bases from J, the junction kept 10 bases outside the gene matches. Germline CDR1 reads MNHNS; CDR2 reads SASEGT. The CDR3 is 16 amino acids.